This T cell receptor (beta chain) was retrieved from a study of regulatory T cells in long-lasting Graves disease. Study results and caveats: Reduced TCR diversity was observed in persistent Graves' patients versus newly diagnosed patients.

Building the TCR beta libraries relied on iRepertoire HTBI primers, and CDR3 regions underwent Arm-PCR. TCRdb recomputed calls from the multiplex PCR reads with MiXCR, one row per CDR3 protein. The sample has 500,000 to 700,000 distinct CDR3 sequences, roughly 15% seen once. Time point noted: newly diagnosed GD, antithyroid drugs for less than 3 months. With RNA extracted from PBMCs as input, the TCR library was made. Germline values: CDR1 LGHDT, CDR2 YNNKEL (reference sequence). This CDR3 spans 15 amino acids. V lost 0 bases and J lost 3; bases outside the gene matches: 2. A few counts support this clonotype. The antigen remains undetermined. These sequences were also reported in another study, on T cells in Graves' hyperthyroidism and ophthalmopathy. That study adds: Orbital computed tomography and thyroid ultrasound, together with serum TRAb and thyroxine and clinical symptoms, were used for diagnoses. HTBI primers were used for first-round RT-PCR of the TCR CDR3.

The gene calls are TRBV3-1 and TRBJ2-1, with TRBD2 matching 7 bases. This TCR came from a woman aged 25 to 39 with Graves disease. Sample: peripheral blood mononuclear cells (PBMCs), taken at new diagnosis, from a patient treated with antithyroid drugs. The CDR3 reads CASSQDGGDYNEQFF. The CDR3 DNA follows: TGTGCCAGCAGCCAAGATGGGGGGGACTACAATGAGCAGTTCTTC.